This TCR beta chain was recorded in a study of T-cell reconstitution after alpha-beta-depleted transplantation in children. Unique molecular identifiers were used in preparing the TCRbeta library. TCRdb processed the PCR reads anew with MiXCR; each CDR3 protein has one entry. This sample has 550,000 to 800,000 distinct CDR3 sequences, with around 13% found just once. J lost 3 bases, V lost 2 bases, and 17 bases had no gene match. CDR3 length: 19 amino acids. Per germline, CDR1 SGHVS and CDR2 FQNEAQ. Sequencing used PBMCs, obtained before TCRalphabeta/CD19-depleted stem cell transplant. The receptor comes from a girl aged 2-10 years with congenital amegakaryocytic thrombocytopenia, due to receive a stem cell transplant. The genes are TRBV7-8 and TRBJ2-7; 9 bases fit TRBD1. The CDR3 region is CASSLHHEYRGPLYYEQYF. In DNA, the CDR3 is TGTGCCAGCAGCTTACACCATGAATACAGGGGGCCGCTTTACTACGAGCAGTACTTC.